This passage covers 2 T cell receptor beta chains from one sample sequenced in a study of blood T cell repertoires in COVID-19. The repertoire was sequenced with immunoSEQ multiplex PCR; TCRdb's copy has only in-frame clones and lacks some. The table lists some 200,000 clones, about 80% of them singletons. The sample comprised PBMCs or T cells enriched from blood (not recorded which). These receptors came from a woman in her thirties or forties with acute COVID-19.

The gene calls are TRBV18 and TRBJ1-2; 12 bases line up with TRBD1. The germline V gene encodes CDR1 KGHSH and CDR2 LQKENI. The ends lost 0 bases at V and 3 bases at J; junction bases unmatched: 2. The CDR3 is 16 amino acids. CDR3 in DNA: TGTGCCAGCTCACCACCGGGGACAGGGGGCCACTATGGCTACACCTTC. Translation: CASSPPGTGGHYGYTF.

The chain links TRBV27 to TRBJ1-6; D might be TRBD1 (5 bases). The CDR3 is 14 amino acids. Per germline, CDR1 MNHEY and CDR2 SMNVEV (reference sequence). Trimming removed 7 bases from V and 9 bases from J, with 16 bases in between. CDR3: CASNRWGDPSPLHF. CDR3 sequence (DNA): TGTGCCAGCAATAGGTGGGGGGATCCTTCACCCCTCCACTTT.